This TCR beta chain came from a study of blood T cell repertoires in COVID-19. Original processing methods: Estimated nucleated cell counts came from reference gene primer amplification. TCRdb's table, derived via immunoSEQ multiplex PCR, lists solely in-frame clones and lacks some. V, J and clone size reflect that table, while D and trimming were determined from the DNA. The sample holds some 400,000 clones, more than 75% seen once. CDR1 SEHNR and CDR2 FQNEAQ come from the germline V gene (reference sequence). Trimming stripped 5 bases from V and 6 bases from J, with 17 bases between. This CDR3 is 15 amino acids long.

The origin of this receptor is a woman in her sixties or seventies with COVID-19, enrolled during active disease. V is TRBV7-9 and J is TRBJ2-1, with D possibly TRBD2 on 5 matching bases. What was sequenced was peripheral blood. Here the CDR3 DNA reads TGTGCCAGCAGCCCCAATCGGGAAGGTTTCAATGAGCAGTTCTTC. Translation gives CASSPNREGFNEQFF.